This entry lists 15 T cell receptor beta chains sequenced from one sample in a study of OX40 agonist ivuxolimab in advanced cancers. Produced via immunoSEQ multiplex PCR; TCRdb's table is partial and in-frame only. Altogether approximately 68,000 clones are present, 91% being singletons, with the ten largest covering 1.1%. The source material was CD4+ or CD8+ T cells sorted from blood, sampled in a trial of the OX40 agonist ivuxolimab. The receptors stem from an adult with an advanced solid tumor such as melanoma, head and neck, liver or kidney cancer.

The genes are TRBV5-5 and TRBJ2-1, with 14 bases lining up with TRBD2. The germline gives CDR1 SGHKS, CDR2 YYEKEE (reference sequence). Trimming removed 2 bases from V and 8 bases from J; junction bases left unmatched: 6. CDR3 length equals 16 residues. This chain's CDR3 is CASSLAGTSGSHEQFF. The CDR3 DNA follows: TGTGCCAGCAGCTTAGCCGGGACTAGCGGGAGCCATGAGCAGTTCTTC.

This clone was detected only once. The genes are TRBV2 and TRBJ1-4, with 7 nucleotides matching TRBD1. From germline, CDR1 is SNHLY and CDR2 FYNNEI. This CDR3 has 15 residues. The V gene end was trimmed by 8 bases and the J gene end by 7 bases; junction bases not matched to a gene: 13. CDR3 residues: CASLQPGTAGEKLFF. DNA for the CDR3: TGTGCCAGCCTACAACCCGGGACAGCGGGTGAAAAACTGTTTTTT.

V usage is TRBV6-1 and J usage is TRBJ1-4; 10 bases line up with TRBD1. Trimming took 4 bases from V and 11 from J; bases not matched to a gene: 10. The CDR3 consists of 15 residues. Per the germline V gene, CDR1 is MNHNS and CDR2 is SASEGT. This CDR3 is CASSASTGQGTKLFF. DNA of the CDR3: TGTGCCAGCAGTGCATCTACGGGACAGGGGACGAAACTGTTTTTT.

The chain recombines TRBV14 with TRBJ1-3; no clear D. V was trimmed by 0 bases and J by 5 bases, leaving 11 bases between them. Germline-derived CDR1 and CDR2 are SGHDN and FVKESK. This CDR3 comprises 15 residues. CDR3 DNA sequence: TGTGCCAGCAGCCAAGAAAGAACCTACCGAAACACCATATATTTT. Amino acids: CASSQERTYRNTIYF. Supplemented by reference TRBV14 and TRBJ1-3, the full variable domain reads EAGVTQFPSHSVIEKGQTVTLRCDPISGHDNLYWYRRVMGKEIKFLLHFVKESKQDESGMPNNRFLAERTGGTYSTLKVQPAELEDSGVYFCASSQERTYRNTIYFGEGSWLTVV.

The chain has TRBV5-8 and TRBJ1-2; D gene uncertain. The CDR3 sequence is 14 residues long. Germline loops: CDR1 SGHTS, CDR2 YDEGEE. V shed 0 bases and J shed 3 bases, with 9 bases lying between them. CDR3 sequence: CASSLGSSYYGYTF. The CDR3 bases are TGTGCCAGCAGCTTGGGATCCTCCTACTATGGCTACACCTTC.

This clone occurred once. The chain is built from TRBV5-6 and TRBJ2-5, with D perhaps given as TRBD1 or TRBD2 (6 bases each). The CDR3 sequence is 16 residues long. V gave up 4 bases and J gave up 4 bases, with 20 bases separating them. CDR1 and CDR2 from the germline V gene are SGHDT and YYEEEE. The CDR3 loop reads CASSRTTTGAGETQYF. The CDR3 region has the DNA TGTGCCAGCAGCCGGACGACCACGGGGGCAGGAGAGACCCAGTACTTC.

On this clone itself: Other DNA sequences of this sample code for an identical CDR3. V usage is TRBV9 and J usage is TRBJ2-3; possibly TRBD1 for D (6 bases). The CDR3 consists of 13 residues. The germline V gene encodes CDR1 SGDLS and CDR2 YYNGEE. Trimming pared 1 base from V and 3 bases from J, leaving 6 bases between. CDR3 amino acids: CASSVQGTDTQYF. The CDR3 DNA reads TGTGCCAGCAGCGTACAGGGGACAGATACGCAGTATTTT.

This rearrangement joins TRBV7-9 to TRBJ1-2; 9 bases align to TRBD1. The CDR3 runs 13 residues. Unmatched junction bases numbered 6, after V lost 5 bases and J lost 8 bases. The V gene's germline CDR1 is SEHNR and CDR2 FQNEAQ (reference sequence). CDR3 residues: CASSRQGERGYTF. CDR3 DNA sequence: TGTGCCAGCAGCCGACAGGGGGAAAGAGGCTACACCTTC.

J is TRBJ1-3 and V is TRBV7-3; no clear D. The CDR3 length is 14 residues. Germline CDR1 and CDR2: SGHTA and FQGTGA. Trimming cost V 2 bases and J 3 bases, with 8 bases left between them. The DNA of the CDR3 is TGTGCCAGCAGCTTAGACCCAGGTGGAAACACCATATATTTT. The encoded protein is CASSLDPGGNTIYF. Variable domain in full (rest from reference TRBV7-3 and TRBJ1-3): GAGVSQTPSNKVTEKGKYVELRCDPISGHTALYWYRQSLGQGPEFLIYFQGTGAADDSGLPNDRFFAVRPEGSVSTLKIQRTERGDSAVYLCASSLDPGGNTIYFGEGSWLTVV.

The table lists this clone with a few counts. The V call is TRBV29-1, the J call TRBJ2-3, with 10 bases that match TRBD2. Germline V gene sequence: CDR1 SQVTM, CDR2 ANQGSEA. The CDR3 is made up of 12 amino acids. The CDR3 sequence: CSQRGGSYTQYF. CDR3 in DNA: TGCAGTCAGCGGGGGGGCTCATATACGCAGTATTTT.

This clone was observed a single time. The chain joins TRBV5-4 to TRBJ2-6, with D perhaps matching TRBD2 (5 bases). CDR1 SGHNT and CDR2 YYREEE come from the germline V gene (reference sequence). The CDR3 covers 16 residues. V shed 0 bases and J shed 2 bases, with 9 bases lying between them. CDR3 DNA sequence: TGTGCCAGCAGCTTGGAGGGAGAAACTGGGGCCAACGTCCTGACTTTC. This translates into CASSLEGETGANVLTF.

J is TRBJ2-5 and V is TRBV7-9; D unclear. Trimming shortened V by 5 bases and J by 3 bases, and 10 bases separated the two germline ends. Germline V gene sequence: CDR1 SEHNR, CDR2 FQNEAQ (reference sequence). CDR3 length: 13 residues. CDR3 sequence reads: CASSLTAKETQYF. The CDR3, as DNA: TGTGCCAGCAGCCTCACTGCGAAAGAGACCCAGTACTTC.

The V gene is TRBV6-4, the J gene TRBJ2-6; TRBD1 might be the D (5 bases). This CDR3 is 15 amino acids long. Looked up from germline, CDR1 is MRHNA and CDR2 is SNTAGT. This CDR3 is CANGQGVSGANVLTF. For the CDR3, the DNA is TGTGCTAACGGCCAGGGCGTCTCTGGGGCCAACGTCCTGACTTTC.

In nucleotides, the CDR3 is TGTGCCAGCAAAGGGTGGGGGACAGGGGGCGATGTAGCCGGGGAGCTGTTTTTT. Translating gives CASKGWGTGGDVAGELFF. The rearrangement joins TRBV27 to TRBJ2-2; 12 bases match TRBD1. Trimming cost V 7 bases and J 6 bases; bases outside gene matches: 15. There are 18 residues in the CDR3. Per germline, CDR1 MNHEY and CDR2 SMNVEV (reference sequence).

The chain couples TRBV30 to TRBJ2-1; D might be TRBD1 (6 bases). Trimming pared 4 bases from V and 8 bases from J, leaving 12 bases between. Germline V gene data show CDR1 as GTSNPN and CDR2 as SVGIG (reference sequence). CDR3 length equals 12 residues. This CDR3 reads CAWTRGPHEQFF. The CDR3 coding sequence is TGTGCCTGGACCAGGGGCCCACATGAGCAGTTCTTC.